The rows below give T cell receptor beta chains drawn from one sample of a study of cytomegalovirus exposure and HLA in healthy donors. The method was immunoSEQ multiplex PCR; TCRdb's version includes in-frame clones alone and lacks a portion of them. The table shows roughly 100,000 clones, with around 70% occurring only once. Input material: PBMCs. The receptors here all came from a middle-aged man in good health and CMV-seronegative. Both conserved end residues are part of each CDR3. Fields, in order: CDR3 DNA, CDR3 protein, V gene, clone size, J gene, D gene. The D gene is left open where the match is weak. Size is omitted from some rows. Given values are once, few, many or a class for expanded clones.

cdr3_nt: TGCGCCAGCAGCTTAAACAGGGGGCAGGATGGCTACACCTTC; cdr3_aa: CASSLNRGQDGYTF; v_call: TRBV5-1; clone_size: .; j_call: TRBJ1-2; d_call: TRBD1
cdr3_nt: TGCGCCACCGCCGAGAGACTAGCGGGGGGGCGAGACGAGCAGTACTTC; cdr3_aa: CATAERLAGGRDEQYF; v_call: TRBV5-1; clone_size: many; j_call: TRBJ2-7; d_call: TRBD2
cdr3_nt: TGTGCCAGCAGTTCTAGCTATGGCTACACCTTC; cdr3_aa: CASSSSYGYTF; v_call: TRBV28; clone_size: .; j_call: TRBJ1-2; d_call: .
cdr3_nt: TGTGCCAGCAGGACCGGAGGTGCAGATACGCAGTATTTT; cdr3_aa: CASRTGGADTQYF; v_call: TRBV7-9; clone_size: .; j_call: TRBJ2-3; d_call: .
cdr3_nt: TGTGCCAGCAGTATACAGGGGGCGAAGGAGACCCAGTACTTC; cdr3_aa: CASSIQGAKETQYF; v_call: TRBV27; clone_size: .; j_call: TRBJ2-5; d_call: TRBD1
cdr3_nt: TGTGCCACCGCTTCAGGGGGCACCACTGAAGCTTTCTTT; cdr3_aa: CATASGGTTEAFF; v_call: TRBV6-1; clone_size: .; j_call: TRBJ1-1; d_call: TRBD1
cdr3_nt: TGCAGCGTTGAATTAGGGAACAGGGGGCACGACTACGAGCAGTACTTC; cdr3_aa: CSVELGNRGHDYEQYF; v_call: TRBV29-1; clone_size: .; j_call: TRBJ2-7; d_call: TRBD1
cdr3_nt: TGCAGCGTAGTCGGGATTGAAGATACGCAGTATTTT; cdr3_aa: CSVVGIEDTQYF; v_call: TRBV29-1; clone_size: .; j_call: TRBJ2-3; d_call: .
cdr3_nt: TGTGCCAGCAGTGACCGACTAGAGAGCTCCTACGAGCAGTACTTC; cdr3_aa: CASSDRLESSYEQYF; v_call: TRBV6-4; clone_size: .; j_call: TRBJ2-7; d_call: .
cdr3_nt: TGCGCCAGCAGCTTGGCAAGGGACAGCTACCAAGAGACCCAGTACTTC; cdr3_aa: CASSLARDSYQETQYF; v_call: TRBV5-1; clone_size: once; j_call: TRBJ2-5; d_call: TRBD1
cdr3_nt: TGTGCCAGCAGCGGATCGGGACTAGCAGGCGGGGAGCTGTTTTTT; cdr3_aa: CASSGSGLAGGELFF; v_call: TRBV9; clone_size: once; j_call: TRBJ2-2; d_call: TRBD2
cdr3_nt: TGTGCCAGCTCACCACGTGCAGGGATAAATGAGCAGTTCTTC; cdr3_aa: CASSPRAGINEQFF; v_call: TRBV18; clone_size: .; j_call: TRBJ2-1; d_call: .
cdr3_nt: TGTGCCAGCCTTACCAGGGACAGGGGGCACTACGAGCAGTACTTC; cdr3_aa: CASLTRDRGHYEQYF; v_call: TRBV6-5; clone_size: few; j_call: TRBJ2-7; d_call: TRBD1
cdr3_nt: TGTGCCAGCAGTCTCAGGGGAGCCTACGAGCAGTACTTC; cdr3_aa: CASSLRGAYEQYF; v_call: TRBV27; clone_size: .; j_call: TRBJ2-7; d_call: .
cdr3_nt: TGTGCCACCAGCAGAGCAGGGACAGGGACCGGGACCCAGTACTTC; cdr3_aa: CATSRAGTGTGTQYF; v_call: TRBV15; clone_size: .; j_call: TRBJ2-5; d_call: TRBD1
cdr3_nt: TGTGCCAGCAGCCTCTATAAGGAGACCTACAATGAGCAGTTCTTC; cdr3_aa: CASSLYKETYNEQFF; v_call: TRBV5-4; clone_size: .; j_call: TRBJ2-1; d_call: .
cdr3_nt: TGTTCCAGCAGCCCCGGGGGGGTTGTCGCTAAAAACATTCAGTACTTC; cdr3_aa: CSSSPGGVVAKNIQYF; v_call: TRBV7-9; clone_size: few; j_call: TRBJ2-4; d_call: TRBD2
cdr3_nt: TGTGCCAGCAGCCAAGTAGAGGAGGAGACCTACGAGCAGTACTTC; cdr3_aa: CASSQVEEETYEQYF; v_call: TRBV4-2; clone_size: once; j_call: TRBJ2-7; d_call: .
cdr3_nt: TGTGCCAGCTCAGGCCGGGACAGGGTCTACGAGCAGTACTTC; cdr3_aa: CASSGRDRVYEQYF; v_call: TRBV18; clone_size: .; j_call: TRBJ2-7; d_call: TRBD1
cdr3_nt: TGTGCCAGTAGTATGGAAAGGGGCAATGAGCAGTTCTTC; cdr3_aa: CASSMERGNEQFF; v_call: TRBV19; clone_size: .; j_call: TRBJ2-1; d_call: .
cdr3_nt: TGTGCCAGCAGCGGGTCGGGGAACACTGAAGCTTTCTTT; cdr3_aa: CASSGSGNTEAFF; v_call: TRBV6-6; clone_size: .; j_call: TRBJ1-1; d_call: .
cdr3_nt: TGTGCCAGCAGCTTGGGGACAGGGGGTGAAAAACTGTTTTTT; cdr3_aa: CASSLGTGGEKLFF; v_call: TRBV7-9; clone_size: .; j_call: TRBJ1-4; d_call: TRBD1
cdr3_nt: TGCGCCAGCAGCTCGGGACTAGTTGTACAGGGCGGGGAGCTGTTTTTT; cdr3_aa: CASSSGLVVQGGELFF; v_call: TRBV5-1; clone_size: once; j_call: TRBJ2-2; d_call: TRBD2
cdr3_nt: TGCAGCGTTGAAGTTGCGGGGGGTTCCTACGAGCAGTACTTC; cdr3_aa: CSVEVAGGSYEQYF; v_call: TRBV29-1; clone_size: .; j_call: TRBJ2-7; d_call: TRBD2
cdr3_nt: TGCGCCAGCACCCCAAGAGCGGGGCGTTGGGGAGATACGCAGTATTTT; cdr3_aa: CASTPRAGRWGDTQYF; v_call: TRBV5-1; clone_size: .; j_call: TRBJ2-3; d_call: TRBD2
cdr3_nt: TGTGCCAGCCAACCCAACGGTTACGAGCAGTACTTC; cdr3_aa: CASQPNGYEQYF; v_call: TRBV2; clone_size: once; j_call: TRBJ2-7; d_call: .
cdr3_nt: TGTGCCAGCAGCCCCGGGACAGGGGAGTATAGCAATCAGCCCCAGCATTTT; cdr3_aa: CASSPGTGEYSNQPQHF; v_call: TRBV11-3; clone_size: few; j_call: TRBJ1-5; d_call: TRBD1
cdr3_nt: TGCGCCAGCAGCTTGGATCCAGATGCTAACTATGGCTACACCTTC; cdr3_aa: CASSLDPDANYGYTF; v_call: TRBV5-1; clone_size: .; j_call: TRBJ1-2; d_call: .
cdr3_nt: TGCAGCGTTGAGTATAGAAGCACAGATACGCAGTATTTT; cdr3_aa: CSVEYRSTDTQYF; v_call: TRBV29-1; clone_size: once; j_call: TRBJ2-3; d_call: .
cdr3_nt: TGCAGCGTTGAAGGGGATGGGGCGAGGGAGACCCAGTACTTC; cdr3_aa: CSVEGDGARETQYF; v_call: TRBV29-1; clone_size: .; j_call: TRBJ2-5; d_call: .
cdr3_nt: TGTGCCAGCAGTTACTCGAGGGCTCACGGCACCCTCCACTTT; cdr3_aa: CASSYSRAHGTLHF; v_call: TRBV6-6; clone_size: .; j_call: TRBJ1-6; d_call: .